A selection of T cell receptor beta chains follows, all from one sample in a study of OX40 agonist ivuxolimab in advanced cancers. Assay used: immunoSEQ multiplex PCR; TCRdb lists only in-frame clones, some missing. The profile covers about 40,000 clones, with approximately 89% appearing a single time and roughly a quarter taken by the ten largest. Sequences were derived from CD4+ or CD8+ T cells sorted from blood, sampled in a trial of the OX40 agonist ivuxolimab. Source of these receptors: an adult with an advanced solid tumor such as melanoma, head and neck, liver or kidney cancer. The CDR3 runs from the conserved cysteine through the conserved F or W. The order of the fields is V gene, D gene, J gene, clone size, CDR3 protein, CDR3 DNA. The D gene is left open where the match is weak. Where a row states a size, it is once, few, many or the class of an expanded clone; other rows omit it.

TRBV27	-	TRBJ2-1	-	CATTHRGNEQFF	TGTGCCACCACCCACCGGGGGAATGAGCAGTTCTTC
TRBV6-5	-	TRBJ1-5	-	CATGDVWRQPQHF	TGTGCCACCGGGGACGTGTGGCGTCAGCCCCAGCATTTT
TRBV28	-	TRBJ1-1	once	CASSFGPEAFF	TGTGCCAGCAGTTTCGGCCCTGAAGCTTTCTTT
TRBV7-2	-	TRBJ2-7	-	CASSSYTGPYEQYF	TGTGCCAGCAGCTCTTATACAGGGCCATACGAGCAGTACTTC
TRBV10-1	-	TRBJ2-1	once	CASSEGHDLNEQFF	TGCGCCAGCAGTGAAGGACACGACCTCAATGAGCAGTTCTTC
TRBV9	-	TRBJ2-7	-	CASSVASSVIYEQYF	TGTGCCAGCAGCGTAGCGTCGTCAGTAATCTACGAGCAGTACTTC
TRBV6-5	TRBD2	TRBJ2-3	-	CASSYGTSVSTDTQYF	TGTGCCAGCAGTTACGGGACTAGCGTAAGCACAGATACGCAGTATTTT
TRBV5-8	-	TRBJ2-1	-	CASSSDLNEQFF	TGTGCCAGCAGTTCCGACCTGAATGAGCAGTTCTTC
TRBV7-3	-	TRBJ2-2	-	CASSLGASGRGNTGELFF	TGTGCCAGCAGCTTAGGGGCGTCAGGTCGAGGGAACACCGGGGAGCTGTTTTTT
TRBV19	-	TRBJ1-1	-	CASLAGNTEAFF	TGTGCCAGCCTAGCGGGGAACACTGAAGCTTTCTTT
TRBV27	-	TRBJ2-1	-	CEAGLPYNEQFF	TGTGAGGCCGGCCTCCCTTACAATGAGCAGTTCTTC
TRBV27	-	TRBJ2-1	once	CASSLWAGDNEQFF	TGTGCCAGCAGTTTATGGGCAGGGGACAATGAGCAGTTCTTC
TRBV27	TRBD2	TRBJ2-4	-	CASSSMGLAGNIQYF	TGTGCCAGCAGTTCAATGGGGCTAGCGGGAAACATTCAGTACTTC
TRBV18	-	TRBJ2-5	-	CASSPRTGQETQYF	TGTGCCAGCTCCCCTAGGACGGGGCAAGAGACCCAGTACTTC
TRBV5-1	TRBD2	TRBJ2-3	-	CASSSTGTSGRAGTDTQYF	TGCGCCAGCAGCTCGACCGGGACTAGCGGGAGGGCCGGTACAGATACGCAGTATTTT
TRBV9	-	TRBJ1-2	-	CASSVEALGDGYTF	TGTGCCAGCAGCGTAGAGGCCCTCGGGGATGGCTACACCTTC
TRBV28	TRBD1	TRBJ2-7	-	CASSPTGGPFEQYF	TGTGCCAGCAGTCCTACAGGGGGCCCCTTTGAGCAGTACTTC
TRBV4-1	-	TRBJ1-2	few	CASSQGQNYGYTF	TGCGCCAGCAGCCAAGGACAGAACTATGGCTACACCTTC
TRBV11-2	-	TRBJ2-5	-	CASSGAQRETQYF	TGTGCCAGCAGCGGCGCCCAAAGGGAGACCCAGTACTTC
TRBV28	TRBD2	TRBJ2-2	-	CASSRLAENTGELFF	TGTGCCAGCAGTAGACTAGCGGAGAACACCGGGGAGCTGTTTTTT
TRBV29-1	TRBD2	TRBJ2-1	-	CSVEVSGRFSGEQFF	TGCAGCGTTGAAGTTAGCGGGAGGTTTTCAGGTGAGCAGTTCTTC
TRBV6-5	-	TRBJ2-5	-	CASSSRETQYF	TGTGCCAGCAGTTCTCGGGAGACCCAGTACTTC
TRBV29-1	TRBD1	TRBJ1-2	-	CSVEDLEGARGYTF	TGCAGCGTTGAAGATCTAGAGGGGGCTCGGGGCTACACCTTC
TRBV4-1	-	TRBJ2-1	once	CASSQGGEQFF	TGCGCCAGCAGCCAAGGCGGTGAGCAGTTCTTC
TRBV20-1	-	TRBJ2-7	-	CSASILNEQYF	TGCAGTGCTAGTATATTGAACGAGCAGTACTTC
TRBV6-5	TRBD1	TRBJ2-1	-	CASSYSATGYNEQFF	TGTGCCAGCAGTTACTCTGCGACAGGGTACAATGAGCAGTTCTTC
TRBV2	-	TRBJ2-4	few	CASRLGSNIQYF	TGTGCCAGCCGCTTGGGTAGTAACATTCAGTACTTC
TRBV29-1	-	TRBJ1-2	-	CSVEGELRADGYTF	TGCAGCGTTGAAGGGGAGCTCAGGGCCGACGGCTACACCTTC
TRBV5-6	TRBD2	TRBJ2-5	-	CASSHIAGGKETQYF	TGTGCCAGCAGCCATATAGCGGGAGGTAAAGAGACCCAGTACTTC
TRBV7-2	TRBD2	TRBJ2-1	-	CASSLSSGRSSYNEQFF	TGTGCCAGCAGCTTGAGCAGCGGGAGGTCCTCCTACAATGAGCAGTTCTTC
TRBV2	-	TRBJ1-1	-	CASSERGPLHTEAFF	TGTGCCAGCAGTGAACGCGGCCCTCTTCACACTGAAGCTTTCTTT
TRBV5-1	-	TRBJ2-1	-	CASSLAAGNNEQFF	TGCGCCAGCAGCTTGGCGGCGGGCAACAATGAGCAGTTCTTC
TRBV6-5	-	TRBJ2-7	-	CASSYSGEYEQYF	TGTGCCAGCAGTTACTCTGGGGAATACGAGCAGTACTTC
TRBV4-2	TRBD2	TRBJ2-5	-	CASSQLAGLGYGETQYF	TGTGCCAGCAGCCAACTAGCGGGATTGGGGTACGGGGAGACCCAGTACTTC
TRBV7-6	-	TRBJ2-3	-	CASSPFLGATSTDTQYF	TGTGCCAGCAGCCCTTTCTTGGGGGCAACTAGCACAGATACGCAGTATTTT
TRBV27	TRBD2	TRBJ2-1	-	CASSRPGLEQFF	TGTGCCAGCAGCAGACCGGGACTAGAGCAGTTCTTC